Presented here are 32 T cell receptor beta chains from one specimen sequenced in a study of CD8 T cells in ankylosing spondylitis. A single record per CDR3 protein comes from TCRdb applying MiXCR to the 5' RACE reads. The profile covers more than 150,000 distinct CDR3 sequences, with 18% appearing a single time and 4.3% taken by the ten largest. Sequences were obtained from blood, either unsorted or a sorted T cell fraction (not recorded which). These receptors came from a male donor aged 10-35 years with ankylosing spondylitis or in good health (not recorded which).

This clonotype occurred many times. The V and J genes are TRBV6-6 and TRBJ1-6; D might be TRBD1 (5 bases). CDR1 is MNHNY, CDR2 SVGAGI, per germline (reference sequence). Trimming shortened V by 5 bases and J by 6 bases, and 23 bases separated the two germline ends. The CDR3 covers 18 residues. The CDR3 is CASSQLGVGQGANSPLHF. CDR3 nucleotide sequence: TGTGCCAGCAGTCAGCTGGGTGTTGGGCAGGGAGCTAATTCACCCCTCCACTTT.

In its sample, this clonotype was seen many times. The rearrangement joins TRBV20-1 to TRBJ2-3, with 7 bases aligning to TRBD2. This CDR3 spans 11 amino acids. The V and J ends lost 8 bases and 14 bases, in that order; junction bases with no gene match: 13. Germline values: CDR1 DFQATT, CDR2 SNEGSKA (reference sequence). The CDR3 sequence: CSPVAGVNPYF. The DNA of the CDR3 is TGCAGTCCAGTGGCGGGAGTGAATCCGTATTTT.

Remarks on this clonotype: This could be a read error, since a much larger clone is one nucleotide away. The CDR3 loop is CSVEDRDMVYGYPF. The DNA of the CDR3 is TGCAGCGTTGAAGACCGGGACATGGTTTATGGCTACCCCTTC. V usage is TRBV29-1 and J usage is TRBJ1-2; D is perhaps TRBD1 (6 bases). CDR3 length: 14 residues. Per germline, CDR1 SQVTM and CDR2 ANQGSEA.

This clonotype was detected ten times or more. The chain has TRBV12-3 or TRBV12-4 and TRBJ2-5; D tentatively reads TRBD1 or TRBD2 (5 bases each). The CDR3 loop spans 15 amino acids. V was cut by 6 bases and J by 1 base, with 15 bases left in between. Here the CDR3 reads CASSPSGTGQETQYF. As DNA, the CDR3 is TGTGCCAGCAGCCCGTCCGGGACGGGCCAAGAGACCCAGTACTTC.

This clonotype was seen repeatedly, ten times or more. The CDR3 loop is CASGEADYEQYF. The CDR3 coding sequence is TGTGCCAGCGGGGAAGCGGATTACGAGCAGTACTTC. J is TRBJ2-7 and V is TRBV6-5; a weak D match, TRBD2 (5 bases). Trimming shortened V by 8 bases and J by 4 bases, and 12 bases separated the two germline ends. The CDR3 extends over 12 amino acids. The germline CDR1 and CDR2 sequences are MNHEY and SVGAGI.

This clonotype was seen at least ten times. The genes are TRBV5-1 and TRBJ2-5, with 8 bases identical to TRBD1. The trim removed 4 bases at V and 3 bases at J, leaving 2 bases unmatched. Looked up from germline, CDR1 is SGHRS and CDR2 is YFSETQ. This CDR3 has 13 residues. The CDR3, as DNA: TGCGCCAGCAGCGCGACAGGGGAAGAGACCCAGTACTTC. Translation gives CASSATGEETQYF. The full variable domain, with the rest looked up from reference TRBV5-1 and TRBJ2-5, is KAGVTQTPRYLIKTRGQQVTLSCSPISGHRSVSWYQQTPGQGLQFLFEYFSETQRNKGNFPGRFSGRQFSNSRSEMNVSTLELGDSALYLCASSATGEETQYFGPGTRLLVL.

This clonotype came up a few times. This chain uses TRBV6-4 with TRBJ2-1; TRBD1 matches at 7 bases. The J segment lost 3 bases and the V segment lost 6 bases, leaving 8 bases of the junction unmatched. This CDR3 contains 15 residues. Per germline, CDR1 MRHNA and CDR2 SNTAGT. In nucleotides, the CDR3 is TGTGCCAGCAGACTACAGGGGCTTGTCTACAATGAGCAGTTCTTC. Its translation: CASRLQGLVYNEQFF.

This clonotype showed up just a few times. This chain's CDR3 is CASSFWTSGRFDEQYV. In DNA, the CDR3 is TGTGCCAGCAGCTTCTGGACTAGCGGGAGGTTCGACGAGCAGTACGTC. The chain links TRBV7-2 to TRBJ2-7; TRBD2 matches 14 bases. The V and J ends lost 3 bases and 5 bases, in that order; junction bases with no gene match: 6. CDR3 length: 16 residues. Germline CDR1 is SGHTA and CDR2 is FQGNSA.

The table lists this clonotype with many counts. The CDR3 loop is CASSYDGPSYEQYF. The CDR3 DNA reads as TGTGCCAGCAGTTACGACGGGCCCTCCTACGAGCAGTACTTC. The rearrangement joins TRBV6-2 or TRBV6-3 to TRBJ2-7, with D unresolved. Trimming left V 2 bases short and J 0 bases short, with 8 bases between. The CDR3 totals 14 residues. CDR1 is MNHEY, CDR2 SVGEGT, per germline.

Many counts were recorded for this clonotype. The V and J genes are TRBV29-1 and TRBJ2-3, with D possibly being TRBD1 (5 bases). This CDR3 comprises 14 residues. Germline assignment: CDR1 SQVTM and CDR2 ANQGSEA. Trimming cost V 5 bases and J 2 bases, with 14 bases left between them. This CDR3 reads CSVPNDSHTDTQYF. The DNA for the CDR3 is TGCAGCGTTCCAAACGACAGCCACACAGATACGCAGTATTTT.

The V call is TRBV6-1, the J call TRBJ2-7; D is possibly TRBD1 (6 bases). This CDR3 comprises 13 residues. The ends were cut back, 8 bases at V and 0 bases at J, with 11 bases in the middle. Germline CDR1 reads MNHNS; CDR2 reads SASEGT. The CDR3 DNA is TGTGCCAGCCGGGACACCCCCTCCTACGAGCAGTACTTC. Amino acids: CASRDTPSYEQYF.

This clonotype was recorded at least ten times. The CDR3 region has the DNA TGTGCCAGCCCTAACACTGAAGCTTTCTTT. Residues: CASPNTEAFF. V gene TRBV21-1 combines with J gene TRBJ1-1. TRBV21-1 is classified as a pseudogene. There are 10 residues in the CDR3.

The J gene is TRBJ2-1, the V gene TRBV4-3; 9 bases are a match to TRBD2. V shed 0 bases, J shed 8 bases, and the junction held 2 bases outside the gene matches. This CDR3 spans 14 amino acids. Germline assignment: CDR1 LGHNA and CDR2 YSLEER. CDR3 coding DNA: TGCGCCAGCAGCCAAGAGGCTAGCGGGGATGAGCAGTTCTTC. Translated, it gives CASSQEASGDEQFF.

The V and J genes are TRBV4-1 and TRBJ2-1, with a weak D call TRBD2 (5 bases). The CDR3 length is 13 residues. Germline CDR1 and CDR2: MGHRA and YSYEKL. The V gene lost 1 base and the J gene lost 7 bases, with 8 bases spanning the gap. CDR3 protein: CASSQVLANEQFF. CDR3 coding DNA: TGCGCCAGCAGCCAAGTGCTAGCTAATGAGCAGTTCTTC.

At least ten counts were recorded for this clonotype. This sequence joins TRBV2 and TRBJ2-1, with 9 bases fitting TRBD2. The V gene's germline CDR1 is SNHLY and CDR2 FYNNEI. With V trimmed by 6 bases and J by 6 bases, 6 bases remained unmatched. This CDR3 spans 14 amino acids. The CDR3 loop is CASRGLAGLNEQFF. The DNA for the CDR3 is TGTGCCAGCAGAGGTCTAGCGGGACTCAATGAGCAGTTCTTC.

This clonotype was seen repeatedly, ten times or more. The chain links TRBV10-3 to TRBJ1-2; 9 bases align to TRBD1. The CDR3 is made up of 17 amino acids. V dropped 0 bases and J dropped 4; count of bases not matched to a gene: 9. Germline V CDR1 and CDR2: ENHRY, SYGVKD. CDR3 nucleotides: TGTGCCATCAGTGAGTCGGACAGGGGTGAGCGCTCCTATGGCTACACCTTC. It translates to CAISESDRGERSYGYTF.

This clonotype was detected ten times or more. This chain connects TRBV29-1 to TRBJ1-1, with unresolved D. CDR3 length: 12 amino acids. Germline-derived CDR1 and CDR2 are SQVTM and ANQGSEA. Deletions cut 2 bases from V and 6 bases from J, with 10 bases between. CDR3 in DNA: TGCAGCGTTGAATGGGGTTCGCCTGAAGCTTTCTTT. It yields the protein CSVEWGSPEAFF.

This clonotype was seen repeatedly, ten times or more. V and J are TRBV12-3 or TRBV12-4 and TRBJ2-7; no clear D. V shed 3 bases and J shed 6 bases, with 9 bases lying between them. The CDR3 spans 12 residues. The CDR3 sequence is CASSFVRSEQYF. CDR3 DNA sequence: TGTGCCAGCAGTTTCGTTAGGAGCGAGCAGTACTTC.

This clonotype was seen at least ten times. This sequence joins TRBV11-2 and TRBJ1-3; possible D gene TRBD1, 6 bases. CDR3 length equals 15 residues. CDR1 is SGHAT, CDR2 FQNNGV, per germline. V was shortened by 5 bases and J by 3 bases, with 14 bases between the two germline ends. As DNA, the CDR3 is TGTGCCAGCAGCCCCTTACTAGGGGGTGGAAACACCATATATTTT. It translates to CASSPLLGGGNTIYF.

This clonotype was detected many times. The CDR3 sequence: CASSRVWGSYEQYF. Written as DNA, the CDR3 is TGTGCCAGCAGTCGCGTTTGGGGGAGTTACGAGCAGTACTTC. V usage is TRBV6-5 and J usage is TRBJ2-7; D possibly uses TRBD1 or TRBD2 (5 bases each). This CDR3 region has 14 residues. CDR1 and CDR2 (germline): MNHEY, SVGAGI. Trimming cost V 5 bases and J 4 bases, with 15 bases left between them.

This clonotype occurred many times. Here the CDR3 DNA reads TGTGCCAGCAGCCAAGATCCCTGGAGGTCTGGGGCCAACGTCCTGACTTTC. Protein sequence: CASSQDPWRSGANVLTF. The V and J genes are TRBV3-1 and TRBJ2-6, with D perhaps TRBD2 (5 bases). Germline V CDR1 and CDR2: LGHDT, YNNKEL (reference sequence). The CDR3 sequence is 17 residues long. Trimming stripped 0 bases from V and 1 base from J, with 10 bases between.

The table lists this clonotype with many counts. V is TRBV6-5 and J is TRBJ1-6; 7 bases match TRBD1. Trimming cost V 4 bases and J 10 bases; bases outside gene matches: 7. CDR1 is MNHEY and CDR2 is SVGAGI in the germline V gene. This CDR3 has 14 amino acids. The chain's CDR3 is CASSLGGETSPLHF. For the CDR3, the DNA is TGTGCCAGCAGTTTAGGGGGCGAAACGTCACCCCTCCACTTT.

The sample holds one count of this clonotype. The chain employs TRBV20-1 and TRBJ2-2, with D possibly TRBD1 on 5 matching bases. From germline, CDR1 is DFQATT and CDR2 SNEGSKA (reference sequence). The CDR3 spans 14 residues. V lost 1 base to trimming and J lost 2 bases, with 8 bases between them. CDR3 region: CSARGTTNTGELFF. The CDR3 coding sequence is TGCAGTGCTAGAGGGACAACCAACACCGGGGAGCTGTTTTTT.

This clonotype was counted ten times or more. The chain joins TRBV20-1 to TRBJ1-1, with TRBD1 identical over 12 bases. This CDR3 region has 15 residues. The germline gives CDR1 DFQATT, CDR2 SNEGSKA (reference sequence). V was clipped by 4 bases and J by 4 bases; unmatched bases: 7. CDR3 in amino acids: CSANTGTGGLTEAFF. In nucleotides, the CDR3 is TGCAGTGCTAATACCGGGACAGGGGGCCTCACTGAAGCTTTCTTT.

This clonotype was observed a handful of times. This chain joins TRBV6-8 and TRBJ1-4; D unresolved. The CDR3 sequence is 12 residues long. The germline CDR1 and CDR2 sequences are MNHGY and SAAAGT. V shed 9 bases and J shed 7 bases, with 12 bases lying between them. The CDR3 nucleotides are TGTGCCAGAGCCCCGACTGTTGAAAAACTGTTTTTT. This codes for CARAPTVEKLFF.

This clonotype was observed at least ten times. The chain employs TRBV12-3 or TRBV12-4 and TRBJ1-2, with D possibly TRBD1 on 5 matching bases. Trimming pared 5 bases from V and 4 bases from J, leaving 14 bases between. This CDR3 contains 14 residues. The CDR3 here is CASSPQGPGYGYTF. In DNA, the CDR3 is TGTGCCAGCAGTCCCCAGGGTCCCGGCTATGGCTACACCTTC.

This clonotype appeared many times. This chain connects TRBV10-3 to TRBJ1-4, with 7 bases aligning to TRBD1. V shed 0 bases and J 7 bases; nucleotides not matched to a gene: 8. This CDR3 is built from 16 residues. Germline loops: CDR1 ENHRY, CDR2 SYGVKD. The CDR3 region has the DNA TGTGCCATCAGTGAGTCCGAGCAGGGGGTCTCTGAAAAACTGTTTTTT. It is translated as CAISESEQGVSEKLFF.

The chain has TRBV5-1 and TRBJ2-1; 10 nucleotides agree with TRBD2. V lost 0 bases to trimming and J lost 10 bases; unmatched junction nucleotides: 7. CDR1 SGHRS and CDR2 YFSETQ come from the germline V gene. This CDR3 comprises 15 residues. CDR3 in amino acids: CASSLEAGGPFEQFF. CDR3 in DNA: TGCGCCAGCAGCTTGGAAGCGGGAGGGCCGTTCGAGCAGTTCTTC.

This clonotype has ten or more counts. The chain is built from TRBV28 and TRBJ2-2; perhaps TRBD2 as D (6 bases). Germline CDR1 and CDR2: MDHEN and SYDVKM. This CDR3 region has 15 residues. The ends were cut back, 2 bases at V and 7 bases at J, with 14 bases in the middle. The CDR3 loop reads CASSLMAGRNGELFF. The CDR3 region has the DNA TGTGCCAGCAGTTTAATGGCGGGACGGAACGGGGAGCTGTTTTTT.

This clonotype showed up many times. The rearrangement links TRBV12-3 or TRBV12-4 to TRBJ1-6, with TRBD1 as a possible D gene (6 bases). Trimming shortened V by 1 base and J by 10 bases, and 11 bases separated the two germline ends. The CDR3 spans 14 residues. This CDR3 reads CASSLGTVISPLHF. The CDR3 DNA reads as TGTGCCAGCAGTTTAGGGACAGTCATATCACCCCTCCACTTT.

This clonotype was counted a few times. The chain uses TRBV19 and TRBJ2-2; D gene unclear. The length of the CDR3 is 15 residues. The germline CDR1 and CDR2 sequences are LNHDA and SQIVND (reference sequence). V was trimmed by 5 bases and J by 0 bases, leaving 10 bases between them. The DNA for the CDR3 is TGTGCCAGTAGTCCTACTACGTCGAACACCGGGGAGCTGTTTTTT. The encoded protein is CASSPTTSNTGELFF.

This clonotype was recorded at least ten times. This rearrangement joins TRBV4-3 to TRBJ1-1; 7 bases are a match to TRBD1. V shed 3 bases and J 3 bases; nucleotides not matched to a gene: 10. The CDR3 is 16 amino acids. The germline V gene has CDR1 LGHNA and CDR2 YSLEER. CDR3 region: CASSHDATRGDTEAFF. The CDR3 DNA follows: TGCGCCAGCAGCCACGACGCCACCAGGGGGGACACTGAAGCTTTCTTT.